This T cell receptor (beta chain) was sequenced for a study of response to subunit inactivated influenza vaccine (dated by TCRdb to the late 2010s). With regard to the full study: Deep quantitative profiling of the T cell receptor repertoire was used in the study to follow responses to a trivalent subunit inactivated influenza vaccine. Study-wide conclusions, independent of this receptor: The authors proposed that each seasonal influenza vaccination may bring in only a limited number of new T cells.

This clonotype has only a few counts. Its specific antigen is unknown. One base away there is no much larger clone; base qualities are not given. Trimming at the junction amounts to 3 bases on V and 4 bases on J, and the germline ends lie 12 bases apart. CDR1 MNHEY and CDR2 SVGAGI were looked up in the germline V gene. The CDR3 holds 14 amino acids from the cysteine to the phenylalanine. This entry keeps only the CDR3 DNA: 42 bases, framed from base 1. Library prep was done by RT-PCR. The data were produced on an Illumina HiSeq 2500. TCRdb applied fastp at Q25 and MiXCR to the public reads, then kept only in-frame beta chains. All rows with the same CDR3 protein become a single entry with the most common DNA and genes. The sample profile shows 450,000 to 700,000 distinct CDR3 sequences; approximately 15% of them were found once. The ten largest clones take up 11% of the sample.

The specimen comprised PBMCs from blood, sampled about 11 days after vaccination. This TCR derives from a man aged 45-60 years who received an inactivated influenza vaccine. Donor details come from another sample of the same person, matched by shared clones. In this chain, TRBV6-5 is recombined with TRBJ2-5, with a weak D call of TRBD2 (5 bases match). The DNA sequence is TGTGCCAGCAGTTATTCGGGGATCCCAGAGACCCAGTACTTC. Its protein reads: CASSYSGIPETQYF.